This paragraph reports one T cell receptor (beta chain). This sample was included in a study of shared T cell receptors in the human thymus. Repertoires were generated with immunoSEQ multiplex PCR, while TCRdb's copy carries only in-frame clones and drops some. The sample includes some 720,000 clones, roughly 88% of them seen just once. Separately, the same data were catalogued under a study of human thymus T cells. That source adds: Thymus pieces cut out during corrective heart surgery were the tissue that was used. Thymic as well as blood repertoires seemed to favor certain V and J genes unevenly.

Specimen: thymocytes. The source of this sequence is a boy younger than two with a congenital heart defect.

This CDR3 reads CASSQDITGGFYEQYF. In DNA form, the CDR3 reads TGCGCCAGCAGCCAAGATATTACAGGGGGTTTCTACGAGCAGTACTTC. The genes are TRBV4-1 and TRBJ2-7; TRBD1 matches at 8 bases. Germline values: CDR1 MGHRA, CDR2 YSYEKL. There are 16 residues in the CDR3. The trim removed 0 bases at V and 3 bases at J, leaving 7 bases unmatched.